What follows are 12 T cell receptor beta chains derived from one specimen sequenced in a study of cytomegalovirus exposure and HLA in healthy donors. Primers: 60 Vbeta forward and 13 Jbeta reverse. TCRdb's table, derived via immunoSEQ multiplex PCR, lists solely in-frame clones and lacks some. The repertoire holds about 180,000 clones, with about 80% as singletons. Source material: PBMCs. The receptors stem from a woman aged 45 to 65 in good health and CMV-seronegative.

This chain links TRBV28 with TRBJ2-7; D perhaps matches TRBD1 (5 bases). Trimming shortened V by 1 base and J by 11 bases, and 9 bases separated the two germline ends. Germline V lookup: CDR1 MDHEN, CDR2 SYDVKM. The CDR3 has 11 amino acids. Written as DNA, the CDR3 is TGTGCCAGCAGTTTATCTGCAGGGAAGTACTTC. This codes for CASSLSAGKYF. Together with reference TRBV28 and TRBJ2-7, the CDR3 gives the full variable domain: DVKVTQSSRYLVKRTGEKVFLECVQDMDHENMFWYRQDPGLGLRLIYFSYDVKMKEKGDIPEGYSVSREKKERFSLILESASTNQTSMYLCASSLSAGKYFGPGTRLTVT.

The V call is TRBV6-6, the J call TRBJ2-7; maybe TRBD1 (5 bases). CDR1 is MNHNY, CDR2 SVGAGI, per germline (reference sequence). The CDR3 contains 14 residues. V shed 5 bases and J shed 0 bases, with 11 bases lying between them. The CDR3 region has the DNA TGTGCCAGCAGTACCCTGACAGCCTCCTACGAGCAGTACTTC. This encodes CASSTLTASYEQYF.

This clone was seen a few times. The rearrangement uses TRBV5-6 and TRBJ2-7; the D is unclear. V was cut by 6 bases and J by 5 bases, with 15 bases left in between. The CDR3 consists of 13 residues. Germline assignment: CDR1 SGHDT and CDR2 YYEEEE. The CDR3, as DNA: TGTGCCAGCAACCCGTCCATAGAAAACGAGCAGTACTTC. It is translated as CASNPSIENEQYF.

This clone came up a few times. At the DNA level, this CDR3 is encoded by other sequences in the same sample as well. This chain joins TRBV5-1 and TRBJ2-1; 7 bases agree with TRBD2. Germline V lookup: CDR1 SGHRS, CDR2 YFSETQ. CDR3 size: 16 residues. With V trimmed by 0 bases and J by 0 bases, 3 bases remained unmatched. The CDR3 region is CASSLVGGSSYNEQFF. CDR3 DNA: TGCGCCAGCAGCTTGGTGGGCGGGAGCTCCTACAATGAGCAGTTCTTC. Complete variable domain (other parts from reference TRBV5-1 and TRBJ2-1): KAGVTQTPRYLIKTRGQQVTLSCSPISGHRSVSWYQQTPGQGLQFLFEYFSETQRNKGNFPGRFSGRQFSNSRSEMNVSTLELGDSALYLCASSLVGGSSYNEQFFGPGTRLTVL.

The chain is built from TRBV7-2 and TRBJ2-3; tentative D call: TRBD2 (6 bases). Per germline, CDR1 SGHTA and CDR2 FQGNSA. V dropped 5 bases and J dropped 3 bases, with 21 bases sitting between them. This CDR3 has 17 amino acids. CDR3 coding DNA: TGTGCCAGCAGCAAGTTATCGGGGGTATTGTTAACAGATACGCAGTATTTT. It translates to CASSKLSGVLLTDTQYF.

The chain has TRBV28 and TRBJ1-2; the D gene is possibly TRBD1 (6 bases). V shed 8 bases and J shed 5 bases, with 6 bases lying between them. Per the germline V gene, CDR1 is MDHEN and CDR2 is SYDVKM. The CDR3 loop spans 10 amino acids. CDR3 amino acids: CASGQYGYTF. In DNA, the CDR3 is TGTGCCAGCGGACAGTATGGCTACACCTTC.

The rearrangement joins TRBV9 to TRBJ2-4, with unresolved D. The CDR3 consists of 13 residues. Per the germline V gene, CDR1 is SGDLS and CDR2 is YYNGEE. V shed 4 bases and J shed 5 bases, with 10 bases lying between them. The CDR3 nucleotides read TGTGCCAGCAGCCCTAGACCTGAAAACATTCAGTACTTC. It codes for CASSPRPENIQYF.

The chain has TRBV27 and TRBJ1-2, with 9 bases that match TRBD1. V lost 6 bases, J lost 2 bases, and 10 bases stayed unmatched. This CDR3 is 16 amino acids long. CDR1 and CDR2 (germline): MNHEY, SMNVEV (reference sequence). The CDR3 DNA reads as TGTGCCAGCAGACACCCTGGGACAGGGCACAACTATGGCTACACCTTC. Translated: CASRHPGTGHNYGYTF.

The CDR3 is CASRLGPGMSNQPQHF. The DNA for the CDR3 is TGTGCCAGCAGGCTCGGGCCCGGGATGAGCAATCAGCCCCAGCATTTT. V is TRBV28 and J is TRBJ1-5; no definite D call. V was pared by 6 bases and J by 1 base, with 16 bases between. Germline-derived CDR1 and CDR2 are MDHEN and SYDVKM. The CDR3 extends over 16 amino acids.

This sequence joins TRBV2 and TRBJ2-1, with TRBD1 matching 10 bases. J was trimmed by 2 bases and V by 10 bases; bases with no gene match: 8. This CDR3 region has 15 residues. CDR1 is SNHLY and CDR2 is FYNNEI in the germline V gene. The CDR3 protein is CANGPGQGPYNEQFF. CDR3 nucleotide sequence: TGTGCCAACGGCCCGGGACAGGGGCCCTACAATGAGCAGTTCTTC. The full variable domain, completed using reference TRBV2 and TRBJ2-1, is EPEVTQTPSHQVTQMGQEVILRCVPISNHLYFYWYRQILGQKVEFLVSFYNNEISEKSEIFDDQFSVERPDGSNFTLKIRSTKLEDSAMYFCANGPGQGPYNEQFFGPGTRLTVL.

The gene calls are TRBV29-1 and TRBJ2-1; a weak D match, TRBD2 (6 bases). V shed 5 bases and J shed 0 bases, with 17 bases lying between them. CDR3 length: 16 amino acids. The germline gives CDR1 SQVTM, CDR2 ANQGSEA. CDR3 sequence reads: CSVLGGSGGSYNEQFF. CDR3 sequence (DNA): TGCAGCGTTTTAGGTGGTAGCGGAGGCTCCTACAATGAGCAGTTCTTC.

This clone was picked up one time. This sequence joins TRBV29-1 and TRBJ2-7, with 7 bases identical to TRBD1. Per the germline V gene, CDR1 is SQVTM and CDR2 is ANQGSEA. The CDR3 length is 12 residues. J lost 2 bases, V lost 5 bases, and 3 bases had no gene match. The CDR3 coding sequence is TGCAGCGTTCAGGGGGACACCTACGAGCAGTACTTC. It translates to CSVQGDTYEQYF.